A single sample gave rise to the 13 T cell receptor beta chains below, sequenced in a study of shared clonotypes between healthy human individuals. Naive CD8 cells lacked CD45RO, underwent positive selection for CCR7 and left out terminally differentiated effector memory CD45RA+ cells. This table comes from immunoSEQ multiplex PCR, and its TCRdb copy is limited to in-frame clones, with some not included. The table lists 2 million to 2.5 million clones, 85% to 95% of them singletons, with approximately 1.7% in the top ten. Sequenced sample: naive CD8+ T cells from PBMCs. These receptors all stem from a man younger than 35 in good health. Some clones in this sample may be carry-over from other donors' samples.

The rearrangement links TRBV6-1 to TRBJ1-1; no firm D call. CDR1 and CDR2 from the germline V gene are MNHNS and SASEGT. The germline V and J ends were trimmed by 4 bases and 3 bases, with 9 bases remaining between them. CDR3 length: 13 amino acids. In nucleotides, the CDR3 is TGTGCCAGCAGTGCCCACCGGGACACTGAAGCTTTCTTT. Translation: CASSAHRDTEAFF.

The V gene is TRBV6-1, the J gene TRBJ2-7; 7 bases map to TRBD1. Per germline, CDR1 MNHNS and CDR2 SASEGT. CDR3 size: 13 residues. The V segment lost 7 bases and the J segment 5 bases; nucleotides outside the gene matches: 8. CDR3 nucleotides: TGTGCCAGCATTGGGACAGCGGCGCACGAGCAGTACTTC. This encodes CASIGTAAHEQYF.

About this clone: Other DNA sequences in the same sample also yield this CDR3. The chain employs TRBV7-9 and TRBJ2-7; D unresolved. The length of the CDR3 is 12 residues. V was shortened by 1 base and J by 3 bases, with 4 bases between the two germline ends. Germline V lookup: CDR1 SEHNR, CDR2 FQNEAQ (reference sequence). CDR3 in DNA: TGTGCCAGCAGCTTAGAGCGCTACGAGCAGTACTTC. This sequence encodes CASSLERYEQYF.

This clone has just a few counts. The rearrangement uses TRBV10-2 and TRBJ2-1; 7 bases match TRBD1. Germline V gene sequence: CDR1 WSHSY, CDR2 SAAADI. The CDR3 is 11 amino acids. J gave up 6 bases and V 8 bases, and 1 base lay outside the gene matches. The CDR3, as DNA: TGCGCCAGCCGGGACAGCAATGAGCAGTTCTTC. It is translated as CASRDSNEQFF.

The chain employs TRBV6-4 and TRBJ2-2; 10 positions agree with TRBD2. Losses at the gene ends were 6 bases for V and 5 bases for J; bases not matched to a gene: 6. The CDR3 runs to 15 residues. CDR1 MRHNA and CDR2 SNTAGT come from the germline V gene. CDR3 nucleotide sequence: TGTGCCAGCAGCACCCTAGCGGGAGCAACCGGGGAGCTGTTTTTT. It yields the protein CASSTLAGATGELFF.

The chain joins TRBV6-1 to TRBJ2-2, with TRBD1 as a possible D gene (5 bases). Trimming cost V 4 bases and J 7 bases, with 19 bases left between them. Germline CDR1 reads MNHNS; CDR2 reads SASEGT. This CDR3 comprises 16 residues. The CDR3 is CASSVGVGRVGGELFF. The CDR3 DNA is TGTGCCAGCAGTGTTGGGGTGGGGCGCGTCGGCGGGGAGCTGTTTTTT.

This clone was counted between two and nine times. The same CDR3 can be traced to other DNA sequences in this sample. The chain is built from TRBV19 and TRBJ1-1; D is ambiguous. The V and J ends lost 3 bases and 0 bases respectively, with 8 bases between them. Germline V CDR1 and CDR2: LNHDA, SQIVND (reference sequence). The length of the CDR3 is 14 residues. CDR3 protein: CASSIGYLNTEAFF. In DNA, the CDR3 is TGTGCCAGTAGTATTGGTTACCTGAACACTGAAGCTTTCTTT.

This chain uses TRBV29-1 with TRBJ2-7; 12 bases map to TRBD2. The V and J ends lost 7 bases and 1 base, in that order; junction bases with no gene match: 26. The germline V gene encodes CDR1 SQVTM and CDR2 ANQGSEA. The CDR3 loop spans 21 amino acids. As DNA, the CDR3 is TGCAGCGAGGGCAGAGACAGGGGCCAGACTAGCGGGAGCTCCTATTCCTACGAGCAGTACTTC. Translating gives CSEGRDRGQTSGSSYSYEQYF.

The CDR3 DNA reads TGCGCCAGCAGTGGCAGACTGGACAGAGCTAAAAACATTCAGTACTTC. This sequence encodes CASSGRLDRAKNIQYF. The chain recombines TRBV10-1 with TRBJ2-4, with D tentatively TRBD1 (6 bases). Trimming shortened V by 4 bases and J by 4 bases, and 17 bases separated the two germline ends. The CDR3 consists of 16 residues. Germline values: CDR1 WNHNN, CDR2 SYGVQD (reference sequence).

Turning to this clone: Other DNA sequences in this specimen translate into the identical CDR3. The chain recombines TRBV11-2 with TRBJ2-5, with no clear D. The CDR3 consists of 12 residues. Germline CDR1 is SGHAT and CDR2 is FQNNGV. V was pared by 1 base and J by 5 bases, with 5 bases between. CDR3 region: CASSLGLETQYF. The CDR3 DNA follows: TGTGCCAGCAGCTTAGGGCTTGAGACCCAGTACTTC.

This chain joins TRBV4-3 and TRBJ2-2, with 8 bases that match TRBD1. V shed 4 bases and J 3 bases; nucleotides not matched to a gene: 10. Germline CDR1 LGHNA, CDR2 YSLEER. This CDR3 is built from 17 residues. The CDR3 nucleotides are TGCGCCAGCAGCCCTTCTCCGGGACAGGAGCACACCGGGGAGCTGTTTTTT. Amino acid sequence: CASSPSPGQEHTGELFF.

Concerning this clone itself: Additional DNA sequences in this sample encode the identical CDR3. V is TRBV19 and J is TRBJ1-1; TRBD1 is a possible D gene (5 bases). Per the germline V gene, CDR1 is LNHDA and CDR2 is SQIVND (reference sequence). The ends were cut back, 3 bases at V and 2 bases at J, with 7 bases in the middle. This CDR3 has 13 residues. The CDR3 spells CASSMQGNTEAFF. CDR3 nucleotides: TGTGCCAGTAGTATGCAGGGAAACACTGAAGCTTTCTTT.

CDR3 sequence: CASSSLTSGSYNEQFF. The CDR3 nucleotides are TGTGCCAGCAGCTCCCTGACTAGCGGATCCTACAATGAGCAGTTCTTC. The rearrangement links TRBV4-2 to TRBJ2-1; 9 bases agree with TRBD2. Germline CDR1 is LGHNA and CDR2 is YNFKEQ. The CDR3 contains 16 residues. V lost 5 bases, J lost 1 base, and 6 bases stayed unmatched.